This T cell receptor beta chain was recovered during a study of blood T cell repertoires in COVID-19. Study details: COVID-19 samples collected from the United States, Italy and Spain covered acute and convalescent phases.

Method: immunoSEQ multiplex PCR; TCRdb's copy keeps in-frame clones and lacks some. The profile shows over 200,000 clones, 80% to 90% of them singletons. Germline lookup yields CDR1 MDHEN and CDR2 SYDVKM. This CDR3 is 14 amino acids long. The ends were cut back, 3 bases at V and 7 bases at J, with 15 bases in the middle. The material sequenced was peripheral blood. The TCR sequence derives from a woman in her forties with active or convalescent COVID-19. The rearrangement uses TRBV28 and TRBJ1-1; the D gene is possibly TRBD1 (6 bases). The CDR3 sequence: CASSFGLGAVEAFF. Here the CDR3 DNA reads TGTGCCAGCAGTTTTGGTTTGGGGGCTGTTGAAGCTTTCTTT.